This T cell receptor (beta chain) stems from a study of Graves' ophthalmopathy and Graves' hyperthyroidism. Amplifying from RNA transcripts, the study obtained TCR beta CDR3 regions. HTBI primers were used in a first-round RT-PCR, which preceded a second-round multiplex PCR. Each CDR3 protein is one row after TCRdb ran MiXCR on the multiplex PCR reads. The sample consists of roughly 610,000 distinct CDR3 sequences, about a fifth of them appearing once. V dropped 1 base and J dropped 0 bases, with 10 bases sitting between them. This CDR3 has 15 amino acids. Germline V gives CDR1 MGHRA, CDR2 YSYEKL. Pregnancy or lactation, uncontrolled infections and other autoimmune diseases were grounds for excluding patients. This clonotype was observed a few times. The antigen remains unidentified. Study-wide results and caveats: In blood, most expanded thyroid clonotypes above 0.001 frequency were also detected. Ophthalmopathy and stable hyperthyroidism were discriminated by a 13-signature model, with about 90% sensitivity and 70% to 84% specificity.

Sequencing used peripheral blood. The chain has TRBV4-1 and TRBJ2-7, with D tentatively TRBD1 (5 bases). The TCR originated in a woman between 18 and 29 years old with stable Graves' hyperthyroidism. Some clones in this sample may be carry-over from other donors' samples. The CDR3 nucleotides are TGCGCCAGCAGCCAAGGCGACAGATTCTCCTACGAGCAGTACTTC. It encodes CASSQGDRFSYEQYF.